These T cell receptor beta chains were read from a single sample in a study of blood T cell repertoires in COVID-19. Assay: immunoSEQ multiplex PCR; the TCRdb copy retains only in-frame clones and omits some. The sample lists tens of thousands of clones, more than 90% occurring once. The sequencing input was peripheral blood. The receptor set was obtained from a man aged 60 to 75 with acute or convalescent COVID-19. CDR3s include the opening cysteine and the closing phenylalanine or tryptophan. D genes are given only for firm matches. Part of the rows lack a size; the others show once, few, many or a class for expanded clones.

- TRBD1 TRBJ1-2 TRBV7-2 TGTGCCAGCAGCCTAGGACAGGGGGCGGTCTATGGCTACACCTTC CASSLGQGAVYGYTF
- - TRBJ2-7 TRBV24-1 TGTGCCACCAGTGACCGACGGGTTGTGGGGGGGCACTCCTACGAGCAGTACTTC CATSDRRVVGGHSYEQYF
- - TRBJ1-1 TRBV5-1 TGCGCCAGCAACCTCGGGAGGCAGAACACTGAAGCTTTCTTT CASNLGRQNTEAFF
- - TRBJ1-1 TRBV25-1 TGTGCCAGCAGTGACCTTTTCAAAGGCGGAGCTTTCTTT CASSDLFKGGAFF
- TRBD1 TRBJ1-3 TRBV27 TGTGCCAGCCGGGACAGGGGGCGACCGGAGGGAAACACCATATATTTT CASRDRGRPEGNTIYF
few - TRBJ1-2 TRBV29-1 TGCAGCGTTGATGAGGGGAGGGCCTATGGCTACACCTTC CSVDEGRAYGYTF
- TRBD2 TRBJ2-1 TRBV5-1 TGCGCCAGCAGCTCGCGCGCGACTAGCGGGGTCGGAAATGAGCAGTTCTTC CASSSRATSGVGNEQFF
- - TRBJ1-2 TRBV3-1/TRBV3-2 TGTGCCAGCAGCCCCGGGGCCAGGGGCTATGGCTACACCTTC CASSPGARGYGYTF
- TRBD1 TRBJ2-7 TRBV6-6 TGTGCCAGCAGCTCACCGGGACAGCGATCCTACGAGCAGTACTTC CASSSPGQRSYEQYF
few TRBD2 TRBJ2-3 TRBV5-1 TGCGCCAGCAGCTTGGCTAGCGGTAGCACAGATACGCAGTATTTT CASSLASGSTDTQYF
- - TRBJ2-3 TRBV29-1 TGCAGCGTTGCCCTTCCGGGGACAGATACGCAGTATTTT CSVALPGTDTQYF
- TRBD1 TRBJ2-7 TRBV19 TGTGCCAGTAGTGACCCCGGGACAGCGACCTACGAGCAGTACTTC CASSDPGTATYEQYF
- - TRBJ2-1 TRBV3-1/TRBV3-2 TGTGCCAGCAGCCAAGCTAGCTACAATGAGCAGTTCTTC CASSQASYNEQFF
- TRBD1 TRBJ2-1 TRBV29-1 TGCAGCGTTGAAAAGGGGGCGTATGAGCAGTTCTTC CSVEKGAYEQFF
- - TRBJ2-4 TRBV11-3 TGTGCCAGCAGCCTGGACAGGACTATAGCCAAAAACATTCAGTACTTC CASSLDRTIAKNIQYF
- - TRBJ2-2 TRBV27 TGTGCCAGCAGTTTAGGAGGGGTCGCCGGGGAGCTGTTTTTT CASSLGGVAGELFF
- TRBD1 TRBJ2-1 TRBV19 TGTGCCAGTAGTATGAGCCGATTTTCCGGGACAGGTAGGATGGGTGAGCAGTTCTTC CASSMSRFSGTGRMGEQFF
few - TRBJ1-5 TRBV21-1 TGTGCCAGCACCGGACAGGGGGCTGACAATCAGCCCCAGCATTTT CASTGQGADNQPQHF
- - TRBJ1-1 TRBV4-2 TGTGCCAGCAGCCAAGATTTAAGGAGGGGTGAAGCTTTCTTT CASSQDLRRGEAFF
- TRBD1 TRBJ1-2 TRBV4-1 TGCGCCAGCAGGAAGTCCGTGATGGACAGGATGAACTATGGCTACACCTTC CASRKSVMDRMNYGYTF
- - TRBJ1-2 TRBV12-3/TRBV12-4 TGTGCCAGCAGTTTACAGGAATTGGGCGGCTACACCTTC CASSLQELGGYTF
- - TRBJ1-5 TRBV2 TGTGCCAGCAGTGAAACACCTCCATATAGCAATCAGCCCCAGCATTTT CASSETPPYSNQPQHF
- - TRBJ1-4 TRBV12-5 TGTGCTAGTGGTTTTAAAGAGGAAAAACTGTTTTTT CASGFKEEKLFF
- - TRBJ1-1 TRBV11-2 TGTGCCAGCAGCTTAAAACGGTTGAACACTGAAGCTTTCTTT CASSLKRLNTEAFF
- - TRBJ1-4 TRBV7-9 TGTGCCAGCAGCTTTAAACAGGGTGTTAATGAAAAACTGTTTTTT CASSFKQGVNEKLFF
once TRBD1 TRBJ1-6 TRBV4-1 TGCGCCAGCAGCCAAGAGGACAGGGTGAATTCACCCCTCCACTTT CASSQEDRVNSPLHF
- - TRBJ2-1 TRBV7-3 TGTGCCAGCAGCTTAGCCCAGGGAAGCTCCTACAATGAGCAGTTCTTC CASSLAQGSSYNEQFF
- - TRBJ2-7 TRBV19 TGTGCCAGTAGTATCGGGGGGCCGACTGGGGAGCAGTACTTC CASSIGGPTGEQYF
- - TRBJ1-5 TRBV4-1 TGCGCCAGCAGCCAAATATGGGCGTCAACCGGAGGTGGTCAGCCCCAGCATTTT CASSQIWASTGGGQPQHF